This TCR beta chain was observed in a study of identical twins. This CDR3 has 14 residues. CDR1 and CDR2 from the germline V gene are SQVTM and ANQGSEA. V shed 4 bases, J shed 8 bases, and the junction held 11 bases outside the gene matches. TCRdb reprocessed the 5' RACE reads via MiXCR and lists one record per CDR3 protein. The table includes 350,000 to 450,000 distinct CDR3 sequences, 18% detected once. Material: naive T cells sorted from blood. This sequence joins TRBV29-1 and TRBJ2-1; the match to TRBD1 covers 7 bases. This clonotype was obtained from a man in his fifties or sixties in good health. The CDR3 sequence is CSVVGSGQAYEQFF. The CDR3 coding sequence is TGCAGCGTTGTGGGGTCCGGACAGGCGTATGAGCAGTTCTTC.